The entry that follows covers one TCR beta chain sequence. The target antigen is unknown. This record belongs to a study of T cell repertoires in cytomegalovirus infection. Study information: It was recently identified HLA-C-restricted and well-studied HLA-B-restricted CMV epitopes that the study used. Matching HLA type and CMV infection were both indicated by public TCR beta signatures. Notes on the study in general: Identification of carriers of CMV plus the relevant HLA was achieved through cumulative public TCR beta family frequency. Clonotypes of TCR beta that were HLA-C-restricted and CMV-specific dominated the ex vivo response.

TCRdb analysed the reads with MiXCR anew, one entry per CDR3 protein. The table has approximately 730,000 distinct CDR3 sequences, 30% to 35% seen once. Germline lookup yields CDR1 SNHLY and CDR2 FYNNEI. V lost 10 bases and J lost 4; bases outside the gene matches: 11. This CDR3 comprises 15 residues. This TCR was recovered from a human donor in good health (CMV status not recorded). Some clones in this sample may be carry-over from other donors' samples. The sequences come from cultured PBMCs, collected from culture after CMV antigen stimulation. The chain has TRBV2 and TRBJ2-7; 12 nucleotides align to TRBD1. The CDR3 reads CATSGTGGPGYEQYF. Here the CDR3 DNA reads TGTGCCACCTCGGGGACAGGGGGCCCGGGGTACGAGCAGTACTTC.